This TCR beta chain was recovered during a study of cytomegalovirus exposure and HLA in healthy donors. Study information: As an earlier analysis found, 180 million or so T cells yielded 95 million to 130 million unique TCR beta sequences.

In germline, CDR1 is MGHRA, CDR2 YSYEKL. The CDR3 runs 16 residues. V lost 5 bases and J lost 6; bases outside the gene matches: 11. The PCR contained 60 Vbeta and 13 Jbeta primers. Libraries were prepared by immunoSEQ multiplex PCR; TCRdb keeps only in-frame clonotypes and omits some of them. The repertoire has fewer than 130,000 clones, roughly three fifths of them found once; the top ten carry 3% to 4.5%. Points from the study as a whole: It was about 150 TCR beta chains that were listed as cytomegalovirus-associated.

Note on this clone: Its antigen is unidentified.

The source material was PBMCs. The V call is TRBV4-1, the J call TRBJ2-7; 12 bases align to TRBD1. This clonotype was obtained from a man between 25 and 39 years old in good health and CMV-seropositive. The CDR3 is CASSKRGTGGESEQYF. CDR3 nucleotide sequence: TGCGCCAGCAGCAAAAGGGGGACAGGGGGCGAGAGCGAGCAGTACTTC.